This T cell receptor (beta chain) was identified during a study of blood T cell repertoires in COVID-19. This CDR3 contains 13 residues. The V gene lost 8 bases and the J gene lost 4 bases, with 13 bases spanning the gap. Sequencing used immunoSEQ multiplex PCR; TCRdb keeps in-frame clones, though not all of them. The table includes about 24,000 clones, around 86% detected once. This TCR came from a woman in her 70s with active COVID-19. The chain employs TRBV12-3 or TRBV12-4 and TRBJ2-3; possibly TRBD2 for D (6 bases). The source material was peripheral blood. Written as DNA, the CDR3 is TGTGCCAGCGGGACTTTTTTGGCAGATACGCAGTATTTT. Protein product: CASGTFLADTQYF.